This T cell receptor beta chain was sequenced during a study of T cells after yellow fever vaccination. The V end lost 3 bases, the J end lost 6 bases, and 12 bases lay between the germline ends. Germline lookup yields CDR1 MDHEN and CDR2 SYDVKM. The CDR3 contains 15 residues. One entry per CDR3 protein, called by TCRdb with MiXCR from the 5' RACE reads. The sample has about 300,000 distinct CDR3 sequences, 7.5% to 9% seen once. This clonotype was counted many times. The chain couples TRBV28 to TRBJ1-6; D may be TRBD1 (5 bases). The material was CD4+ T cells sorted from PBMCs, obtained 5 days after the yellow fever booster vaccination. The source of this sequence is a man between 18 and 29 years old who received the YFV17D yellow fever vaccine. The CDR3 here is CASSFPGLTNSPLHF. The CDR3 nucleotides read TGTGCCAGCAGTTTTCCGGGACTTACTAATTCACCCCTCCACTTT.